The source of this T cell receptor beta chain is a study of shared clonotypes between healthy human individuals. The V and J ends lost 8 bases and 3 bases, in that order; junction bases with no gene match: 5. Germline values: CDR1 MDHEN, CDR2 SYDVKM. The CDR3 is 13 residues long. Using immunoSEQ multiplex PCR, the repertoire was profiled, and TCRdb retains in-frame clones only, with some absent. This sample has around 600,000 clones, with about 95% found just once. Naive CD8 cells lacked CD45RO, underwent positive selection for CCR7 and left out terminally differentiated effector memory CD45RA+ cells. This clone was found a few times.

The receptor's source is a woman under 40 in good health. The chain has TRBV28 and TRBJ2-7, with 9 positions matching TRBD1. Sample: naive CD8+ T cells sorted from blood. CDR3 amino acids: CASGTGHLYEQYF. In DNA, the CDR3 is TGTGCCAGCGGGACAGGGCATCTCTACGAGCAGTACTTC.